This TCR beta chain was profiled in a study of long-term antiretroviral therapy in people with HIV. As to this clone: The target antigen is unknown.

Regarding the study as a whole: In the period from the mid-2000s to the late 2010s, blood was collected, possibly under older ART regimens.

V was shortened by 0 bases and J by 2 bases, with 9 bases between the two germline ends. The length of the CDR3 is 14 residues. The germline V gene has CDR1 SGHRS and CDR2 YFSETQ. Researchers ran immunoSEQ v3.0 at survey level. Method: immunoSEQ multiplex PCR; TCRdb's copy keeps in-frame clones and lacks some. Among over 15,000 clones, approximately 85% were seen once, and the ten largest hold roughly 6.7%. The sequenced sample was unsorted PBMCs, obtained at the start of antiretroviral therapy, before treatment. V gene TRBV5-1 combines with J gene TRBJ2-7; the D gene is possibly TRBD1 (6 bases). The TCR was taken from a man aged 18 to 29 with HIV. The CDR3 sequence is CASSLAGQPYEQYF. CDR3 DNA: TGCGCCAGCAGCTTGGCGGGACAACCCTACGAGCAGTACTTC.